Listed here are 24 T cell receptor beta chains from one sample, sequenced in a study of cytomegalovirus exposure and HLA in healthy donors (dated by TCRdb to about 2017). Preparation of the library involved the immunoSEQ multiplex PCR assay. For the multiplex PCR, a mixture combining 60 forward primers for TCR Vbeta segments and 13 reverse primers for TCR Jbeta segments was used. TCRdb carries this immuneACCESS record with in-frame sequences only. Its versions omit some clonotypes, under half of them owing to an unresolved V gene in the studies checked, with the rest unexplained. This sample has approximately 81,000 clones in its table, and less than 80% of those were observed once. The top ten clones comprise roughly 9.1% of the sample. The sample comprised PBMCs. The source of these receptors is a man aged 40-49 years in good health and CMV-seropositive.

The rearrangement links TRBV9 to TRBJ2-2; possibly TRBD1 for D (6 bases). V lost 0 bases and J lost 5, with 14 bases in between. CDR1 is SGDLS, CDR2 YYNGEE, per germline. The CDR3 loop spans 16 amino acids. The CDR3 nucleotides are TGTGCCAGCAGCGTAGGTCCGGCAGGGGTTACCGGGGAGCTGTTTTTT. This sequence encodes CASSVGPAGVTGELFF.

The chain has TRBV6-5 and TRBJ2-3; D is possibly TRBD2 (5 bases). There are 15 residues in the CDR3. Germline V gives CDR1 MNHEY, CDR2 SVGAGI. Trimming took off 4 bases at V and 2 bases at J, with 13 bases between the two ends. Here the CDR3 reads CASSSSWTATDTQYF. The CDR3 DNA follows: TGTGCCAGCAGTTCTTCCTGGACTGCCACAGATACGCAGTATTTT.

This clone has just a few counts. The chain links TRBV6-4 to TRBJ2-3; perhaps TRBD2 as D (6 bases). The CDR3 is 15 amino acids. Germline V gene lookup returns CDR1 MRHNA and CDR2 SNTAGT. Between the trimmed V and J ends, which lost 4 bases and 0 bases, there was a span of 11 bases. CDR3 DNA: TGTGCCAGCAGTGCCATAAGCGGGAGCACAGATACGCAGTATTTT. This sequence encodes CASSAISGSTDTQYF.

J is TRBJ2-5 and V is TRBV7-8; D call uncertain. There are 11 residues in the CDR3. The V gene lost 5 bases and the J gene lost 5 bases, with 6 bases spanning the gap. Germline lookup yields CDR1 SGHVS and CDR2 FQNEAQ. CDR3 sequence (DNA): TGTGCCAGCAGCATCCTTGAGACCCAGTACTTC. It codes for CASSILETQYF.

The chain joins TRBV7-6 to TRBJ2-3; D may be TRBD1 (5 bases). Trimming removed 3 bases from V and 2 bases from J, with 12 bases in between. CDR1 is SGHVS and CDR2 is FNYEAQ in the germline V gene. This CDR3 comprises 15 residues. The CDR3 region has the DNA TGTGCCAGCAGCTTCGGGTCAGGGTACACAGATACGCAGTATTTT. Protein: CASSFGSGYTDTQYF.

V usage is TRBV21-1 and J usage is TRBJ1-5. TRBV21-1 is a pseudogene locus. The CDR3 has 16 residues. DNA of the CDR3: TGTGCCAGCAGCAACGAGAAAAAAACCAGCAATCAGCCCCAGCATTTT. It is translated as CASSNEKKTSNQPQHF.

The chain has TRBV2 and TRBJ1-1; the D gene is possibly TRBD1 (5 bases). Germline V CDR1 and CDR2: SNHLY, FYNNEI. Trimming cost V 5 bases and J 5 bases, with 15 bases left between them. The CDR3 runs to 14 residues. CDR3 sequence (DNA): TGTGCCAGCAGTTCCTCAGGGTGGAATACTGAAGCTTTCTTT. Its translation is CASSSSGWNTEAFF.

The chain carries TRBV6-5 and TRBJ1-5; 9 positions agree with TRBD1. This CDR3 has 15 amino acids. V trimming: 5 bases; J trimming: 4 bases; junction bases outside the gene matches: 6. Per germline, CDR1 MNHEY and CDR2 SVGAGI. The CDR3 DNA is TGTGCCAGCAGTAGGACCGGGACAGGGAATCAGCCCCAGCATTTT. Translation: CASSRTGTGNQPQHF.

This chain's CDR3 is CASRPGQGWGYGYTF. In DNA, the CDR3 is TGTGCCAGCAGACCCGGACAGGGTTGGGGCTATGGCTACACCTTC. This chain joins TRBV6-5 and TRBJ1-2, with 8 nucleotides matching TRBD1. V lost 6 bases and J lost 4; bases outside the gene matches: 10. Germline assignment: CDR1 MNHEY and CDR2 SVGAGI. The CDR3 extends over 15 amino acids.

The CDR3 protein is CASRPGFSNLNEKLFF. The CDR3 DNA sequence: TGCGCCAGCAGACCGGGGTTCTCGAACCTGAATGAAAAACTGTTTTTT. The rearrangement links TRBV4-1 to TRBJ1-4; no firm D call. This CDR3 has 16 amino acids. CDR1 is MGHRA and CDR2 is YSYEKL in the germline V gene. V was shortened by 6 bases and J by 5 bases, with 19 bases between the two germline ends.

CDR3 coding DNA: TGTGCCAGCAGCTCAAAGACAGGGGCTGGAAACACCATATATTTT. Amino acids: CASSSKTGAGNTIYF. The rearrangement joins TRBV7-3 to TRBJ1-3; 8 bases map to TRBD1. Germline CDR1 reads SGHTA; CDR2 reads FQGTGA. V lost 4 bases, J lost 2 bases, and 4 bases stayed unmatched. The CDR3 contains 15 residues.

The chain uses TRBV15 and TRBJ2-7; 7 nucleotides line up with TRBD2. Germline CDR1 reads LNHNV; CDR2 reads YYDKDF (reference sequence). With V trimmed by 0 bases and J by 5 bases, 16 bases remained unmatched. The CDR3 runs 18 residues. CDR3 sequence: CATSRDYPLGTSADEQYF. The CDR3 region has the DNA TGTGCCACCAGCAGAGATTACCCTCTTGGAACTAGCGCCGACGAGCAGTACTTC.

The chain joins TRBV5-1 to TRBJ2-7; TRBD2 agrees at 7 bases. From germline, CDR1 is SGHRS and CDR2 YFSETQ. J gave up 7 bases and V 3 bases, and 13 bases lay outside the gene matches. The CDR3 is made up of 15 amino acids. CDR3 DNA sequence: TGCGCCAGCAGCTCCATAGCGGGTGGAGGACGGGAGCAGTACTTC. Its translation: CASSSIAGGGREQYF. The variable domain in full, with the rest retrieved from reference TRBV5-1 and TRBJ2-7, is KAGVTQTPRYLIKTRGQQVTLSCSPISGHRSVSWYQQTPGQGLQFLFEYFSETQRNKGNFPGRFSGRQFSNSRSEMNVSTLELGDSALYLCASSSIAGGGREQYFGPGTRLTVT.

The CDR3 coding sequence is TGTGCCAGCAGCTTGGAGTTGGGACTAGCGGGAGGCAATGAGCAGTTCTTC. Its protein product is CASSLELGLAGGNEQFF. This sequence joins TRBV5-4 and TRBJ2-1; TRBD2 matches at 15 bases. This CDR3 is 17 amino acids long. The V and J ends lost 0 bases and 6 bases, in that order; junction bases with no gene match: 4. From germline, CDR1 is SGHNT and CDR2 YYREEE (reference sequence).

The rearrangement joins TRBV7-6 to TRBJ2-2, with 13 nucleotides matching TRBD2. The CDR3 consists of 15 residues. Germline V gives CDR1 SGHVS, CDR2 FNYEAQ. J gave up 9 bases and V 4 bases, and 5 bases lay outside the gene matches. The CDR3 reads CASSYGTSGTRELFF. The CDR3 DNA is TGTGCCAGCAGCTATGGGACTAGCGGGACGAGGGAGCTGTTTTTT.

CDR3 DNA: TGTGCCAGCAGCTTAGAGGTAGGCAGAGCGGCTGAAGCTTTCTTT. It codes for CASSLEVGRAAEAFF. The chain combines TRBV7-2 with TRBJ1-1, with no clear D. Germline V lookup: CDR1 SGHTA, CDR2 FQGNSA. The V gene lost 1 base and the J gene lost 6 bases, with 15 bases spanning the gap. The CDR3 spans 15 residues.

This CDR3 is CASSLIVQREAYEQYF. The CDR3 DNA reads TGTGCCAGCAGCCTAATTGTTCAGCGGGAAGCCTACGAGCAGTACTTC. This chain uses TRBV7-8 with TRBJ2-7; 7 positions agree with TRBD2. This CDR3 comprises 16 residues. CDR1 is SGHVS, CDR2 FQNEAQ, per germline. The V and J ends lost 5 bases and 2 bases, in that order; junction bases with no gene match: 12.

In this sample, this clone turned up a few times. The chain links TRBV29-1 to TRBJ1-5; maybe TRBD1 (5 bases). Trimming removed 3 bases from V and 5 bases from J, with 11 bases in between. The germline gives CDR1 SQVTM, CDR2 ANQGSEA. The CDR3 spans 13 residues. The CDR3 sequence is CSVELGTDQPQHF. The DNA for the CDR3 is TGCAGCGTTGAGTTAGGGACTGATCAGCCCCAGCATTTT.

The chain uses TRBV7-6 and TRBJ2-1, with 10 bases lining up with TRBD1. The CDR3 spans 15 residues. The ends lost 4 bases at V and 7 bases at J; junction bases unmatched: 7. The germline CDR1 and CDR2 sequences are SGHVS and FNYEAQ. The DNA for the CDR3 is TGTGCCAGCAGCTATCTGGGGACAGGGGAAAATGAGCAGTTCTTC. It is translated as CASSYLGTGENEQFF.

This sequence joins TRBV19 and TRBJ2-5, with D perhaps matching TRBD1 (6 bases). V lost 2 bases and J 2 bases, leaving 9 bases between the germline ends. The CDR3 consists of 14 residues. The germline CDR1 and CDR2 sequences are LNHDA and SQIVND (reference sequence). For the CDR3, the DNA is TGTGCCAGTAGTATACTTAGGGGGCAAGAGACCCAGTACTTC. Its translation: CASSILRGQETQYF.

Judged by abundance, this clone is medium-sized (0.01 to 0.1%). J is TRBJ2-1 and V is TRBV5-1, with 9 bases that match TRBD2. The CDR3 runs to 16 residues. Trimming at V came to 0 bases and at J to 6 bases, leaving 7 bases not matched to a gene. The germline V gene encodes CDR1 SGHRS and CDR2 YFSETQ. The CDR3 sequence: CASSLGVAGDRNEQFF. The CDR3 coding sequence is TGCGCCAGCAGCTTGGGGGTAGCGGGAGACCGCAATGAGCAGTTCTTC.

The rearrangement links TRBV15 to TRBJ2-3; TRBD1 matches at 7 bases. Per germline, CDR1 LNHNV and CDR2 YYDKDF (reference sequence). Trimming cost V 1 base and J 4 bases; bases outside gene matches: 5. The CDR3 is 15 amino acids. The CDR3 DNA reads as TGTGCCACCAGCAGAGTTGGACAGGCGTCAGATACGCAGTATTTT. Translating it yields CATSRVGQASDTQYF.

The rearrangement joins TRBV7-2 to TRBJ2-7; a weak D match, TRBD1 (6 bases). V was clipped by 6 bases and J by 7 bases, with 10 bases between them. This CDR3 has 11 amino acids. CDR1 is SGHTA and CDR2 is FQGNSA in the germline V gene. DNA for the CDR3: TGTGCCAGCAGAACAGGGCTTGAGCAGTACTTC. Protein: CASRTGLEQYF.

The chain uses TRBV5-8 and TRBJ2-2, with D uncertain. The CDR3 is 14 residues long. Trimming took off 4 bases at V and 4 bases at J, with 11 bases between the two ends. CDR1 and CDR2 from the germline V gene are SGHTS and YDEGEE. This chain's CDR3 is CASSAGSFTGELFF. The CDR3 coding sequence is TGTGCCAGCAGCGCCGGGTCTTTCACCGGGGAGCTGTTTTTT.